This TCR beta chain was obtained from a study of T cell responses to AZD1222 COVID-19 vaccine. Study-level findings and limits: There were repertoire samples only from the period after the peak T cell response. Spike regions recognized by vaccine-associated CD4 TCRs spanned the protein, led by 160-218 and 743-854.

Second-dose recipients at about 4 or about 12 weeks were treated as one pooled group. Assay: immunoSEQ multiplex PCR; the TCRdb copy retains only in-frame clones and omits some. The sample carries roughly 100,000 clones, nearly 90% recorded once. Comment on this clone: Its cognate antigen is unknown.

The CDR3 has 15 residues. Trimming at V came to 3 bases and at J to 5 bases, leaving 6 bases not matched to a gene. CDR1 is MDHEN, CDR2 SYDVKM, per germline. The sequences come from peripheral blood, collected 28 days after the second AZD1222 dose. The chain combines TRBV28 with TRBJ2-1; 8 bases line up with TRBD2. The TCR was taken from an adult who received the AZD1222 COVID-19 vaccine. CDR3 coding DNA: TGTGCCAGCAGTTTGCGACTAGCGAGTAACAATGAGCAGTTCTTC. It specifies CASSLRLASNNEQFF.